Listed below are T cell receptor beta chains from one sample, sequenced in a study of Ad26.COV2.S vaccination and SARS-CoV-2 variants. Method: immunoSEQ multiplex PCR; TCRdb's copy keeps in-frame clones and lacks some. The sample yields 350,000 to 600,000 clones, 80% to 90% seen once. The input for sequencing was peripheral blood, taken in a trial of Ad26.COV2.S vaccine versus placebo. The receptors derive from a person aged 18 to 65 who received the Ad26.COV2.S COVID-19 vaccine or a placebo. Both conserved end residues are part of each CDR3. Each record gives: D gene, V gene, clone size, J gene, CDR3 DNA, CDR3 protein. D genes are given only for firm matches. Some rows have no size entry. The others give once, few or many, or a class for an expanded clone.

>TRBD2|TRBV5-1|.|TRBJ2-2
TGCGCCAGCAGCCCACTAGCGGGAGGGCCTTACACCGGGGAGCTGTTTTTT
CASSPLAGGPYTGELFF
>TRBD1|TRBV29-1|.|TRBJ2-7
TGCAGCGTTGGGGACAGTCGGGCCTACGAGCAGTACTTC
CSVGDSRAYEQYF
>.|TRBV14|.|TRBJ1-2
TGTGCCAGCAGCTACGGACAGATAAACTATGGCTACACCTTC
CASSYGQINYGYTF
>TRBD2|TRBV24-1|.|TRBJ2-5
TGTGCCACCATGAGCGGGGACCAAGAGACCCAGTACTTC
CATMSGDQETQYF
>TRBD2|TRBV19|once|TRBJ2-7
TGTGCCAGTAGTAAAAGCCCGGGAGGGACGGCCGAGCAGTACTTC
CASSKSPGGTAEQYF
>TRBD1|TRBV6-5|once|TRBJ1-2
TGTGCCAGCAGAGGGACAGGTGGCTACACCTTC
CASRGTGGYTF
>.|TRBV27|once|TRBJ2-3
TGTGCCAGCAGTGTACAGGGCTATAAGTCAGATACGCAGTATTTT
CASSVQGYKSDTQYF
>.|TRBV19|.|TRBJ1-4
TGTGCCAGTAGTATGCCAGGCTCCGCAACTAATGAAAAACTGTTTTTT
CASSMPGSATNEKLFF
>.|TRBV12-3/TRBV12-4|.|TRBJ1-4
TGTGCCTGCTCGTTGCAGGTTAATGAAAAACTGTTTTTT
CACSLQVNEKLFF
>TRBD1|TRBV25-1|once|TRBJ2-1
TGTGCCAGCAGTGAACGACAGGGCCGAAATGAGCAGTTCTTC
CASSERQGRNEQFF
>.|TRBV7-9|once|TRBJ1-4
TGTGCCAGCAGCCTGGTGCCCGAAAAACTGTTTTTT
CASSLVPEKLFF
>.|TRBV6-2/TRBV6-3|.|TRBJ1-6
TGTGCCAGCAGCCGAACAGGGCCCTATAATTCACCCCTCCACTTT
CASSRTGPYNSPLHF
>.|TRBV14|.|TRBJ1-1
TGTGCCAGCAGCTGGGATGGGAACACTGAAGCTTTCTTT
CASSWDGNTEAFF